Below, 17 T cell receptor beta chains from the same sample are listed, as sequenced in a study of EBV T-cell therapy then PD-1 blockade in nasopharyngeal carcinoma. Only in-frame clones appear in the TCRdb table, and some are missing; sequencing was by immunoSEQ multiplex PCR. The sample holds 15,000 or so clones; less than 90% are singletons and the top ten take about 32%. Treatment specified: AdE1-LMPpoly-expanded autologous EBV-specific T-cell therapy followed by anti-PD-1 nivolumab. Their antigens are not known. Material: CD8+ T cells from blood, obtained at roughly day 110 from a patient whose treatment included autologous EBV-specific T cells and nivolumab. The origin of the receptors is a man aged 40-55 years with nasopharyngeal carcinoma.

The chain joins TRBV2 to TRBJ2-2, with D tentatively TRBD2 (5 bases). CDR1 is SNHLY and CDR2 is FYNNEI in the germline V gene. Trimming left V 7 bases short and J 1 base short, with 13 bases between. CDR3 length: 15 amino acids. CDR3 in DNA: TGTGCCAGCACCCAGTCCCGGGGGAACACCGGGGAGCTGTTTTTT. Amino acid sequence: CASTQSRGNTGELFF.

As DNA, the CDR3 is TGTGCCTGGAGTGTACTAGCGGGGGACACCGGGGAGCTGTTTTTT. This encodes CAWSVLAGDTGELFF. The chain carries TRBV30 and TRBJ2-2, with TRBD2 matching over 11 bases. CDR1 and CDR2 from the germline V gene are GTSNPN and SVGIG (reference sequence). The ends lost 0 bases at V and 3 bases at J; junction bases unmatched: 0. The CDR3 has 15 amino acids.

This clone was seen once. The CDR3 nucleotides are TGTGCCAGCAGCGTAGACAGGGGTGTCCAAGAGACCCAGTACTTC. Protein product: CASSVDRGVQETQYF. This chain joins TRBV9 and TRBJ2-5; 7 nucleotides match TRBD1. V dropped 0 bases and J dropped 1; count of bases not matched to a gene: 3. This CDR3 region has 15 residues. Germline V gene data show CDR1 as SGDLS and CDR2 as YYNGEE. The whole variable domain, remainder taken from reference TRBV9 and TRBJ2-5, is DSGVTQTPKHLITATGQRVTLRCSPRSGDLSVYWYQQSLDQGLQFLIQYYNGEERAKGNILERFSAQQFPDLHSELNLSSLELGDSALYFCASSVDRGVQETQYFGPGTRLLVL.

This chain links TRBV15 with TRBJ1-6, with 7 bases aligning to TRBD1. The CDR3 loop spans 14 amino acids. The germline gives CDR1 LNHNV, CDR2 YYDKDF (reference sequence). Trimming cost V 8 bases and J 9 bases; bases outside gene matches: 10. The CDR3 DNA follows: TGTGCCACCTCTTCCGGCGGGGACAGTTCACCCCTCCACTTT. Encoded protein: CATSSGGDSSPLHF.

This clone was counted once. The rearrangement links TRBV29-1 to TRBJ2-3; 8 positions match TRBD1. The CDR3 totals 13 residues. From germline, CDR1 is SQVTM and CDR2 ANQGSEA. V lost 4 bases and J lost 2; bases outside the gene matches: 2. DNA of the CDR3: TGCAGCGTTGGGACAGGGCTCACAGATACGCAGTATTTT. Residues: CSVGTGLTDTQYF.

The rearrangement links TRBV2 to TRBJ2-4; D is possibly TRBD1 or TRBD2 (5 bases each). The CDR3 consists of 18 residues. The V end lost 6 bases, the J end lost 0 bases, and 21 bases lay between the germline ends. Per germline, CDR1 SNHLY and CDR2 FYNNEI. Here the CDR3 DNA reads TGTGCCAGCAGCGCCGGGACCCACGGAAGTGGAGCCAAAAACATTCAGTACTTC. It is translated as CASSAGTHGSGAKNIQYF. Supplemented by reference TRBV2 and TRBJ2-4, the full variable domain reads EPEVTQTPSHQVTQMGQEVILRCVPISNHLYFYWYRQILGQKVEFLVSFYNNEISEKSEIFDDQFSVERPDGSNFTLKIRSTKLEDSAMYFCASSAGTHGSGAKNIQYFGAGTRLSVL.

This chain uses TRBV10-3 with TRBJ1-2, with D perhaps matching TRBD1 (6 bases). The CDR3 loop spans 14 amino acids. V gave up 8 bases and J gave up 1 base, with 14 bases separating them. Germline CDR1 ENHRY, CDR2 SYGVKD. The CDR3 DNA reads as TGTGCCATCGGTCGGACAGCCGGTAACTATGGCTACACCTTC. It codes for CAIGRTAGNYGYTF.

This chain uses TRBV30 with TRBJ1-6, with 8 bases identical to TRBD1. From germline, CDR1 is GTSNPN and CDR2 SVGIG (reference sequence). With 3 bases clipped from V and 2 bases from J, the junction kept 6 bases outside the gene matches. The CDR3 consists of 16 residues. DNA of the CDR3: TGTGCCTGGAGCCGGGACAGGACCACCTATAATTCACCCCTCCACTTT. Translated, it gives CAWSRDRTTYNSPLHF.

V is TRBV29-1 and J is TRBJ2-1; D gene ambiguous. Trimming removed 0 bases from V and 4 bases from J, with 10 bases in between. The CDR3 length is 14 residues. CDR1 SQVTM and CDR2 ANQGSEA come from the germline V gene. CDR3 region: CSVEELVGYNEQFF. In DNA, the CDR3 is TGCAGCGTTGAAGAGCTAGTTGGGTACAATGAGCAGTTCTTC.

V and J are TRBV7-6 and TRBJ2-7; 8 positions agree with TRBD1. The CDR3 has 14 residues. In germline, CDR1 is SGHVS, CDR2 FNYEAQ. The J segment lost 7 bases and the V segment lost 5 bases, leaving 10 bases of the junction unmatched. The CDR3 DNA reads TGTGCCAGCAGCCCCGAGACAGGGGACTGGGAGCAGTACTTC. Translated: CASSPETGDWEQYF.

CDR3 nucleotides: TGTGCCAGCGGGATTAAGACAGGGGCGAAACAGCCCCAGCATTTT. Translating it yields CASGIKTGAKQPQHF. This sequence joins TRBV6-5 and TRBJ1-5; TRBD1 matches at 8 bases. After removal of 8 bases from V and 7 bases from J, the junction contained 13 bases not matched to a gene. This CDR3 is 15 amino acids long. From germline, CDR1 is MNHEY and CDR2 SVGAGI.

The chain employs TRBV9 and TRBJ2-1; TRBD2 aligns across 8 bases. CDR1 and CDR2 (germline): SGDLS, YYNGEE. CDR3 size: 15 residues. Germline trimming cut 2 bases from V and 7 bases from J; bases unmatched to any gene: 8. The CDR3 coding sequence is TGTGCCAGCAGCGTCAGCGGGGGCCCCCAAAATGAGCAGTTCTTC. Translated, it gives CASSVSGGPQNEQFF.

The chain joins TRBV6-5 to TRBJ2-1; 7 bases match TRBD1. J was trimmed by 8 bases and V by 0 bases; bases with no gene match: 4. CDR3 length: 14 amino acids. Germline V CDR1 and CDR2: MNHEY, SVGAGI. The CDR3 reads CASSYSLRGHEQFF. DNA for the CDR3: TGTGCCAGCAGTTACTCGTTAAGGGGGCATGAGCAGTTCTTC.

The chain joins TRBV7-2 to TRBJ1-1; D gene unclear. Trimming removed 4 bases at V and 2 bases at J, with 8 bases between. This CDR3 is built from 13 residues. Germline CDR1 and CDR2: SGHTA and FQGNSA. This CDR3 reads CASSYTGNTEAFF. CDR3 coding DNA: TGTGCCAGCAGCTACACGGGAAACACTGAAGCTTTCTTT.

This chain joins TRBV29-1 and TRBJ2-5; 9 bases line up with TRBD1. V dropped 5 bases and J dropped 5; count of bases not matched to a gene: 6. The CDR3 totals 13 residues. Germline CDR1 SQVTM, CDR2 ANQGSEA. The CDR3 sequence is CSVWTGVGETQYF. The CDR3 region has the DNA TGCAGCGTTTGGACAGGGGTGGGGGAGACCCAGTACTTC. The complete variable domain, with remaining parts taken from reference TRBV29-1 and TRBJ2-5, reads SAVISQKPSRDICQRGTSLTIQCQVDSQVTMMFWYRQQPGQSLTLIATANQGSEATYESGFVIDKFPISRPNLTFSTLTVSNMSPEDSSIYLCSVWTGVGETQYFGPGTRLLVL.

V gene TRBV27 combines with J gene TRBJ2-3, with D maybe TRBD2 (5 bases). The V gene lost 4 bases and the J gene lost 2 bases, with 13 bases spanning the gap. Looked up from germline, CDR1 is MNHEY and CDR2 is SMNVEV (reference sequence). The CDR3 loop spans 15 amino acids. CDR3 sequence: CASSWGGLHTDTQYF. The CDR3 DNA sequence: TGTGCCAGCAGTTGGGGTGGACTTCACACAGATACGCAGTATTTT.

This chain uses TRBV9 with TRBJ2-2; TRBD2 is a possible D gene (7 bases). Trimming pared 3 bases from V and 4 bases from J, leaving 19 bases between. CDR1 and CDR2 (germline): SGDLS, YYNGEE. This CDR3 is built from 17 residues. The chain's CDR3 is CASSGGASGALTGELFF. For the CDR3, the DNA is TGTGCCAGCAGCGGGGGGGCTAGCGGAGCCCTCACCGGGGAGCTGTTTTTT.